The clone carrying this T cell receptor (beta chain) came up many times. The germline V gene encodes CDR1 SGHDN and CDR2 FVKESK. The CDR3 contains 14 residues. Trimming shortened V by 2 bases and J by 5 bases, and 9 bases separated the two germline ends. The sample is drawn from a study of human T cells and chemical hapten exposure. Looking at the study overall: Mostly female, the patients presented with alopecia areata, totalis or universalis. TCR yield per sample varied, mainly due to pooled library volumes.

Time point given: patch test 1, 2 weeks after DPC sensitization. The sample's treatment: therapeutic diphenylcyclopropenone sensitization with weekly scalp DPC. TCRdb independently ran MiXCR on the RACE reads; one entry per CDR3 protein. The table lists tens of thousands of distinct CDR3 sequences, approximately 8% of them singletons. Specimen: whole blood, collected in connection with sensitization to the hapten diphenylcyclopropenone (DPC). This chain uses TRBV14 with TRBJ2-2, with D perhaps matching TRBD1 (6 bases). The receptor was isolated from a woman under 40 with alopecia areata. Some clones in this sample may be carry-over from other donors' samples. The CDR3 is CASSQWTDTGELFF. The DNA of the CDR3 is TGTGCCAGCAGCCAATGGACAGATACCGGGGAGCTGTTTTTT. Based on the CDR3 plus reference TRBV14 and TRBJ2-2, the full variable domain is EAGVTQFPSHSVIEKGQTVTLRCDPISGHDNLYWYRRVMGKEIKFLLHFVKESKQDESGMPNNRFLAERTGGTYSTLKVQPAELEDSGVYFCASSQWTDTGELFFGEGSRLTVL.